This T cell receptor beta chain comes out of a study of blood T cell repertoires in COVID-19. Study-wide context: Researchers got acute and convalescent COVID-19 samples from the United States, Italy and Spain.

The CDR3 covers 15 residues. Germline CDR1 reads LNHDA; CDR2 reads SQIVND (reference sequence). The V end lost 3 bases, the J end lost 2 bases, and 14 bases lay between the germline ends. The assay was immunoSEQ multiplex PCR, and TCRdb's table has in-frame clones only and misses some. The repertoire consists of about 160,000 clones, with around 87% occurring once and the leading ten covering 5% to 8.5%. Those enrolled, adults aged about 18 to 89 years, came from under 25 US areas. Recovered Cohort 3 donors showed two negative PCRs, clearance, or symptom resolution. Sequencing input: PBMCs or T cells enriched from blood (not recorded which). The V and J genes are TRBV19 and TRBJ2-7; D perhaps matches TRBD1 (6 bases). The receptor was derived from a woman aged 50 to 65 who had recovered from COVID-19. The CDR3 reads CASSMRQAQPYEQYF. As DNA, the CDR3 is TGTGCCAGTAGTATGCGACAGGCTCAGCCCTACGAGCAGTACTTC.